This T cell receptor (beta chain) came from a study of CD4 T cell repertoires in COVID-19. The memory T cells were sequenced right after ex vivo isolation, without culture. Study results and caveats: Two or all three memory subsets shared several highly expanded SARS-CoV-2-reactive clonotypes.

Trimming took 2 bases from V and 1 from J, leaving 17 bases between them. CDR1 LGHNT and CDR2 FRNRAP come from the germline V gene. The CDR3 spans 17 residues. The sample holds a few counts of this clone. Its target is unknown. The method was immunoSEQ multiplex PCR; TCRdb's version includes in-frame clones alone and lacks a portion of them. The sample holds tens of thousands of clones, about nine tenths seen once. The sequencing used central memory CD4+ T cells from blood, collected before the COVID-19 pandemic. The chain links TRBV12-5 to TRBJ1-1, with a tentative D call TRBD1 (6 bases). The TCR comes from a human donor who had COVID-19. The CDR3 bases are TGTGCTAGTGGTTTGTCTCCTCCCGGGACAACGAACACTGAAGCTTTCTTT. This sequence encodes CASGLSPPGTTNTEAFF.